These 25 T cell receptor beta chains were sequenced from one sample in a study of T cell responses to AZD1222 COVID-19 vaccine (dated by TCRdb to about 2021). This specimen's time point label, interpreted: about 28 days (+/-7) after the second vaccine dose. The method was the immunoSEQ multiplex PCR assay. This immuneACCESS table, as held by TCRdb, lists in-frame sequences with V and J called but not all clones. Of the missing ones, under half trace to an unresolved V gene in checked studies; the others have no known cause. Recorded for this sample are roughly 120,000 clones; roughly 88% of them occurred a single time. The top ten constitute under 6.5% of the sample. The source material was peripheral blood, sampled 28 days after the second AZD1222 dose. These receptors all come from an adult who received the AZD1222 COVID-19 vaccine.

The chain is built from TRBV18 and TRBJ1-6; 7 bases align to TRBD1. The V and J ends lost 4 bases and 8 bases, in that order; junction bases with no gene match: 8. This CDR3 comprises 15 residues. Germline V CDR1 and CDR2: KGHSH, LQKENI. The DNA for the CDR3 is TGTGCCAGCTCACAGTTACAGGGGTCTGATTCACCCCTCCACTTT. Translating gives CASSQLQGSDSPLHF.

This sequence joins TRBV6-5 and TRBJ2-7; TRBD1 matches at 9 bases. There are 12 residues in the CDR3. Germline trimming cut 6 bases from V and 5 bases from J; bases unmatched to any gene: 2. Germline lookup yields CDR1 MNHEY and CDR2 SVGAGI. The CDR3 DNA is TGTGCCAGCAGGGACAGGGGTCACGAGCAGTACTTC. Its translation: CASRDRGHEQYF.

In its sample, this clone was seen a few times. The chain has TRBV29-1 and TRBJ1-5; TRBD1 is a possible D gene (5 bases). In germline, CDR1 is SQVTM, CDR2 ANQGSEA. V was trimmed by 7 bases and J by 0 bases, leaving 7 bases between them. CDR3 length: 12 amino acids. The CDR3 DNA reads TGCAGCGCGGGGGATAGCAATCAGCCCCAGCATTTT. The encoded protein is CSAGDSNQPQHF.

V gene TRBV7-2 combines with J gene TRBJ2-5; either TRBD1 or TRBD2 may supply D (5 bases each). There are 14 residues in the CDR3. Germline V gives CDR1 SGHTA, CDR2 FQGNSA. V was shortened by 5 bases and J by 3 bases, with 13 bases between the two germline ends. CDR3 DNA sequence: TGTGCCAGCAGCCCAGGGTCGACTAAAGAGACCCAGTACTTC. Its protein is CASSPGSTKETQYF. Full variable domain (missing parts from reference TRBV7-2 and TRBJ2-5): GAGVSQSPSNKVTEKGKDVELRCDPISGHTALYWYRQSLGQGLEFLIYFQGNSAPDKSGLPSDRFSAERTGGSVSTLTIQRTQQEDSAVYLCASSPGSTKETQYFGPGTRLLVL.

V is TRBV7-8 and J is TRBJ2-7, with 7 bases that match TRBD2. CDR1 SGHVS and CDR2 FQNEAQ come from the germline V gene. The CDR3 runs to 15 residues. V gave up 2 bases and J gave up 0 bases; unmatched junction bases: 4. In DNA, the CDR3 is TGTGCCAGCAGCTTACAAGGCGGGGGCTCCTACGAGCAGTACTTC. Translating it yields CASSLQGGGSYEQYF.

Here the CDR3 DNA reads TGTGCCAGCTCCAGGAGGGACAGTACCATGAACACTGAAGCTTTCTTT. Protein sequence: CASSRRDSTMNTEAFF. The J gene is TRBJ1-1, the V gene TRBV19; TRBD1 agrees at 7 bases. V lost 9 bases to trimming and J lost 0 bases; unmatched junction nucleotides: 13. The length of the CDR3 is 16 residues. The germline V gene has CDR1 LNHDA and CDR2 SQIVND (reference sequence). Drawing the rest from reference TRBV19 and TRBJ1-1, the complete variable domain is DGGITQSPKYLFRKEGQNVTLSCEQNLNHDAMYWYRQDPGQGLRLIYYSQIVNDFQKGDIAEGYSVSREKKESFPLTVTSAQKNPTAFYLCASSRRDSTMNTEAFFGQGTRLTVV.

This clone was seen a single time. The CDR3 coding sequence is TGTGCCAGCAGCATAAGGGACAGTGGAAACACTGAAGCTTTCTTT. Translated, it gives CASSIRDSGNTEAFF. The V call is TRBV3-1 (or the pseudogene TRBV3-2), the J call TRBJ1-1; 7 positions agree with TRBD1. The CDR3 extends over 15 amino acids. The germline V gene encodes CDR1 LGHDT and CDR2 YNNKEL (reference sequence). V shed 5 bases and J 2 bases; nucleotides not matched to a gene: 8.

This clone was observed a single time. The rearrangement joins TRBV7-2 to TRBJ2-2; 12 positions agree with TRBD1. Germline trimming cut 1 base from V and 7 bases from J; bases unmatched to any gene: 4. The V gene's germline CDR1 is SGHTA and CDR2 FQGNSA. This CDR3 is 16 amino acids long. In DNA, the CDR3 is TGTGCCAGCAGCTTAGGGGGACAGGGGGCGGTCGGGGAGCTGTTTTTT. It is translated as CASSLGGQGAVGELFF.

This rearrangement joins TRBV4-1 to TRBJ1-2; 10 bases are a match to TRBD1. Germline-derived CDR1 and CDR2 are MGHRA and YSYEKL. This CDR3 is built from 16 residues. V was clipped by 2 bases and J by 4 bases; unmatched bases: 7. Here the CDR3 reads CASSQQRTGGAYGYTF. The CDR3 DNA reads TGCGCCAGCAGCCAACAGAGGACAGGGGGAGCCTATGGCTACACCTTC.

This clone has more than one count but fewer than ten. CDR3 DNA sequence: TGTGCCAGCAGCCCCGGCTGGGGCAGGGATGACTATGGCTACACCTTC. This gives the protein CASSPGWGRDDYGYTF. V gene TRBV9 combines with J gene TRBJ1-2; a weak D match, TRBD1 (5 bases). Trimming took 4 bases from V and 3 from J, leaving 19 bases between them. Per the germline V gene, CDR1 is SGDLS and CDR2 is YYNGEE. The CDR3 extends over 16 amino acids.

Only a few counts were recorded for this clone. The chain couples TRBV15 to TRBJ1-1, with 7 bases lining up with TRBD1. V lost 4 bases and J lost 11; bases outside the gene matches: 13. This CDR3 spans 14 amino acids. CDR1 and CDR2 (germline): LNHNV, YYDKDF (reference sequence). This CDR3 is CATSKTGTAKEAFF. As DNA, the CDR3 is TGTGCCACCAGCAAGACCGGGACAGCAAAGGAGGCTTTCTTT.

This chain links TRBV5-4 with TRBJ1-1, with unresolved D. This CDR3 has 16 amino acids. V lost 0 bases, J lost 0 bases, and 12 bases lay in between. Per the germline V gene, CDR1 is SGHNT and CDR2 is YYREEE (reference sequence). The CDR3 sequence is CASSLAGRQMNTEAFF. DNA for the CDR3: TGTGCCAGCAGCTTGGCCGGGCGGCAGATGAACACTGAAGCTTTCTTT.

The V gene is TRBV5-1, the J gene TRBJ1-2, with TRBD1 matching over 9 bases. Germline V lookup: CDR1 SGHRS, CDR2 YFSETQ. The CDR3 length is 14 residues. With 2 bases clipped from V and 4 bases from J, the junction kept 3 bases outside the gene matches. The chain's CDR3 is CASSLATGGYGYTF. The CDR3 DNA is TGCGCCAGCAGCTTAGCGACAGGGGGCTATGGCTACACCTTC.

V and J are TRBV24-1 and TRBJ1-2; no firm D call. V was shortened by 5 bases and J by 0 bases, with 9 bases between the two germline ends. Germline loops: CDR1 KGHDR, CDR2 SFDVKD. CDR3 size: 14 residues. CDR3 in amino acids: CATSGADANYGYTF. The CDR3 DNA reads TGTGCCACCAGTGGAGCAGATGCTAACTATGGCTACACCTTC.

The chain is built from TRBV28 and TRBJ1-2; possible D gene TRBD1, 6 bases. Germline assignment: CDR1 MDHEN and CDR2 SYDVKM. The V and J ends lost 8 bases and 0 bases respectively, with 10 bases between them. The CDR3 runs 13 residues. The CDR3 DNA reads TGTGCCAGCCAGAGGACAGCTAACTATGGCTACACCTTC. As protein: CASQRTANYGYTF.

The V and J genes are TRBV28 and TRBJ2-3; TRBD2 agrees at 10 bases. CDR1 is MDHEN, CDR2 SYDVKM, per germline. The CDR3 length is 18 residues. The V gene end was trimmed by 7 bases and the J gene end by 0 bases; junction bases not matched to a gene: 13. The CDR3, as DNA: TGTGCCAGCACACTAGGAGGTTTAGCGGGGGGCAGCACAGATACGCAGTATTTT. Residues: CASTLGGLAGGSTDTQYF.

V and J are TRBV11-1 and TRBJ1-1; tentatively, D is TRBD1 (5 bases). With 5 bases removed from V and 0 bases from J, the gap between germline ends came to 10 bases. There are 14 residues in the CDR3. Per germline, CDR1 SGHAT and CDR2 FQDESV (reference sequence). The CDR3 loop reads CASSAGRMNTEAFF. CDR3 bases: TGTGCCAGCAGCGCGGGGCGAATGAACACTGAAGCTTTCTTT.

This chain links TRBV6-1 with TRBJ1-1; tentative D call: TRBD1 (5 bases). The germline V gene encodes CDR1 MNHNS and CDR2 SASEGT. This CDR3 has 15 residues. The germline V and J ends were trimmed by 2 bases and 3 bases, with 13 bases remaining between them. CDR3 loop: CASSELFRGDTEAFF. CDR3 coding DNA: TGTGCCAGCAGTGAATTGTTTAGGGGTGACACTGAAGCTTTCTTT.

This chain connects TRBV6-2 or TRBV6-3 to TRBJ1-2; unclear D gene. Trimming removed 0 bases from V and 2 bases from J, with 10 bases in between. The CDR3 has 15 residues. Germline CDR1 and CDR2: MNHEY and SVGEGT. Here the CDR3 DNA reads TGTGCCAGCAGTTACTCGAGGTTAACCAACTATGGCTACACCTTC. Residues: CASSYSRLTNYGYTF.

The chain employs TRBV19 and TRBJ2-6; D unclear. The CDR3 is 15 residues long. The V gene's germline CDR1 is LNHDA and CDR2 SQIVND (reference sequence). Trimming cost V 0 bases and J 1 base, with 4 bases left between them. The CDR3, as DNA: TGTGCCAGTAGTATAGAAGCATCTGGGGCCAACGTCCTGACTTTC. Its protein product is CASSIEASGANVLTF.

This clone was counted only a few times. The genes are TRBV20-1 and TRBJ2-7; 7 nucleotides line up with TRBD1. The CDR3 extends over 11 amino acids. In germline, CDR1 is DFQATT, CDR2 SNEGSKA (reference sequence). The CDR3, as DNA: TGCAGCACGACAGGGAAGGAAGAGCAGTACTTC. Protein: CSTTGKEEQYF.

This rearrangement joins TRBV4-3 to TRBJ2-1, with TRBD2 matching over 12 bases. The V segment lost 3 bases and the J segment 7 bases; nucleotides outside the gene matches: 10. Germline V gives CDR1 LGHNA, CDR2 YSLEER. There are 17 residues in the CDR3. The CDR3 is CASSHLLLAGGDNEQFF. CDR3 bases: TGCGCCAGCAGCCACCTACTACTAGCGGGGGGAGATAATGAGCAGTTCTTC.

This clone appeared once. V and J are TRBV9 and TRBJ1-6; 7 bases match TRBD1. Germline trimming cut 6 bases from V and 2 bases from J; bases unmatched to any gene: 2. The germline V gene encodes CDR1 SGDLS and CDR2 YYNGEE. CDR3 length: 14 amino acids. The chain's CDR3 is CASNRGPYNSPLHF. The CDR3 nucleotides read TGTGCCAGCAACAGGGGCCCCTATAATTCACCCCTCCACTTT.

CDR3 loop: CASSMANYNSPLHF. CDR3 coding DNA: TGTGCCAGTAGTATGGCCAACTATAATTCACCCCTCCACTTT. The rearrangement uses TRBV19 and TRBJ1-6; D ambiguous. Germline V CDR1 and CDR2: LNHDA, SQIVND (reference sequence). CDR3 size: 14 residues. Between the trimmed V and J ends, which lost 3 bases and 3 bases, there was a span of 6 bases.

The chain joins TRBV29-1 to TRBJ1-1, with TRBD1 matching over 7 bases. This CDR3 comprises 13 residues. J was trimmed by 4 bases and V by 6 bases; bases with no gene match: 8. The germline gives CDR1 SQVTM, CDR2 ANQGSEA. CDR3: CSVDRDHGTEAFF. The CDR3 DNA follows: TGCAGCGTCGACAGGGATCATGGCACTGAAGCTTTCTTT.